This is a list of T cell receptor beta chains from one sample in a study of shared clonotypes between healthy human individuals. The method was immunoSEQ multiplex PCR; TCRdb's version includes in-frame clones alone and lacks a portion of them. In the table there are a few million clones, under 95% of which are singletons. The sequencing sample was made of naive CD4+ T cells from PBMCs. The receptors come from a man younger than 30 in good health. Some clones in this sample may be carry-over from other donors' samples. The CDR3 runs from the conserved cysteine through the conserved F or W. The order of the fields is J gene, clone size, V gene, D gene, CDR3 DNA, CDR3 protein. The D gene is left open where the match is weak. Size tells how often a clone was seen (once, few, many) or the class of an expanded clone, and some rows leave it out.

j_call: TRBJ1-1
clone_size: .
v_call: TRBV27
d_call: .
cdr3_nt: TGTGCCAGCAGTCCCCTTGGCCACACTGAAGCTTTCTTT
cdr3_aa: CASSPLGHTEAFF

j_call: TRBJ1-4
clone_size: few
v_call: TRBV19
d_call: .
cdr3_nt: TGTGCCAGTATTCGGGACTCCTCGGGAAAACTGTTTTTT
cdr3_aa: CASIRDSSGKLFF

j_call: TRBJ1-5
clone_size: .
v_call: TRBV30
d_call: .
cdr3_nt: TGTGCCTGGAGTCCCCAGTCTAATCAGCCCCAGCATTTT
cdr3_aa: CAWSPQSNQPQHF

j_call: TRBJ2-7
clone_size: .
v_call: TRBV4-1
d_call: .
cdr3_nt: TGCGCCAGCAGCGATCCATACCAGGTGCGCGACTACGAGCAGTACTTC
cdr3_aa: CASSDPYQVRDYEQYF

j_call: TRBJ2-5
clone_size: .
v_call: TRBV6-1
d_call: .
cdr3_nt: TGTGCCAGCAGTGACGGAGGTCGCCAAGAGACCCAGTACTTC
cdr3_aa: CASSDGGRQETQYF

j_call: TRBJ2-5
clone_size: .
v_call: TRBV18
d_call: .
cdr3_nt: TGTGCCAGCTCACCAGGGGGGAGTGAGACCCAGTACTTC
cdr3_aa: CASSPGGSETQYF

j_call: TRBJ2-1
clone_size: once
v_call: TRBV19
d_call: .
cdr3_nt: TGTGCCAGTAGTCCCCGTTTAGCTTGGTCCCCTTACAATGAGCAGTTCTTC
cdr3_aa: CASSPRLAWSPYNEQFF

j_call: TRBJ1-5
clone_size: .
v_call: TRBV27
d_call: TRBD1
cdr3_nt: TGTGCCAGCAGTTCAACACAGGGGGGGAGCAATCAGCCCCAGCATTTT
cdr3_aa: CASSSTQGGSNQPQHF

j_call: TRBJ1-2
clone_size: .
v_call: TRBV4-3
d_call: TRBD1
cdr3_nt: TGCGCCAGCAGCCTTAACAGGGGGCGCAGGGGCTACACCTTC
cdr3_aa: CASSLNRGRRGYTF

j_call: TRBJ2-7
clone_size: .
v_call: TRBV28
d_call: .
cdr3_nt: TGTGCCAGCAGTTCCCCACCTCGCAGCGGGTTAAGCTCCTACGAGCAGTACTTC
cdr3_aa: CASSSPPRSGLSSYEQYF

j_call: TRBJ1-2
clone_size: .
v_call: TRBV7-2
d_call: .
cdr3_nt: TGTGCCAGCAGGGCGGGACACGCAGGCGGCTACACCTTC
cdr3_aa: CASRAGHAGGYTF

j_call: TRBJ2-2
clone_size: .
v_call: TRBV9
d_call: TRBD2
cdr3_nt: TGTGCCAGCAGCCCCCCTGGGACTAGCGGTGAGCTGTTTTTT
cdr3_aa: CASSPPGTSGELFF

j_call: TRBJ1-2
clone_size: .
v_call: TRBV30
d_call: .
cdr3_nt: TGTGCCTGGAGTGTGGTCTCGTCGGGCTATGGCTACACCTTC
cdr3_aa: CAWSVVSSGYGYTF

j_call: TRBJ2-5
clone_size: .
v_call: TRBV29-1
d_call: .
cdr3_nt: TGCAGCGTTCAGGGACGGGGCGTGGAGACCCAGTACTTC
cdr3_aa: CSVQGRGVETQYF

j_call: TRBJ2-1
clone_size: .
v_call: TRBV7-9
d_call: TRBD2
cdr3_nt: TGTGCCAGCAGCTTAGTTGCTAGCGGGGCAGCTGAGCAGTTCTTC
cdr3_aa: CASSLVASGAAEQFF

j_call: TRBJ2-1
clone_size: .
v_call: TRBV2
d_call: TRBD2
cdr3_nt: TGTGCCAGCCAAGCGGGAGTCAATGAGCAGTTCTTC
cdr3_aa: CASQAGVNEQFF

j_call: TRBJ1-2
clone_size: .
v_call: TRBV19
d_call: TRBD1
cdr3_nt: TGTGCCAGTAGTTCGCCGGACAGGGGATCCTATGGCTACACCTTC
cdr3_aa: CASSSPDRGSYGYTF

j_call: TRBJ1-2
clone_size: .
v_call: TRBV6-5
d_call: .
cdr3_nt: TGTGCCAGCAGTTATCAGGCAGGCCCCTTCTATGGCTACACCTTC
cdr3_aa: CASSYQAGPFYGYTF

j_call: TRBJ2-2
clone_size: .
v_call: TRBV9
d_call: TRBD1
cdr3_nt: TGTGCCAGCAGCGTACGCCCTAGGACAGGGAGTCTGGGTGCCACCGGGGAGCTGTTTTTT
cdr3_aa: CASSVRPRTGSLGATGELFF

j_call: TRBJ1-1
clone_size: .
v_call: TRBV5-1
d_call: TRBD1
cdr3_nt: TGCGCCAGCAGCTTGGGGACAGGTGGGGTGGCTTTCTTT
cdr3_aa: CASSLGTGGVAFF

j_call: TRBJ1-2
clone_size: .
v_call: TRBV15
d_call: .
cdr3_nt: TGTGCCACCGGGGACCTGGGGGGGGCCAACTATGGCTACACCTTC
cdr3_aa: CATGDLGGANYGYTF

j_call: TRBJ2-5
clone_size: .
v_call: TRBV2
d_call: TRBD2
cdr3_nt: TGTGCCAGCAGCCCCAGGGAGGGGCCGTACTTC
cdr3_aa: CASSPREGPYF

j_call: TRBJ2-2
clone_size: .
v_call: TRBV7-6
d_call: TRBD2
cdr3_nt: TGTGCCAGCAGCCCCTTTGGGGGAGGGCCGAACACCGGGGAGCTGTTTTTT
cdr3_aa: CASSPFGGGPNTGELFF

j_call: TRBJ1-5
clone_size: .
v_call: TRBV7-2
d_call: .
cdr3_nt: TGTGCCAGCAGCCAGAGTCGGGGAGTCAGCAATCAGCCCCAGCATTTT
cdr3_aa: CASSQSRGVSNQPQHF

j_call: TRBJ1-4
clone_size: .
v_call: TRBV6-1
d_call: .
cdr3_nt: TGTGCCAGCAGTGAAGCGCCCAGTGGAAAACTGTTTTTT
cdr3_aa: CASSEAPSGKLFF

j_call: TRBJ2-3
clone_size: once
v_call: TRBV5-1
d_call: TRBD2
cdr3_nt: TGCGCCAGCAGCCCTGGGACTAGCGGTTTCACAGATACGCAGTATTTT
cdr3_aa: CASSPGTSGFTDTQYF

j_call: TRBJ2-3
clone_size: .
v_call: TRBV7-9
d_call: .
cdr3_nt: TGTGCCAGCAGCCCCCACGAGGCGGGCACAGATACGCAGTATTTT
cdr3_aa: CASSPHEAGTDTQYF

j_call: TRBJ1-2
clone_size: .
v_call: TRBV19
d_call: .
cdr3_nt: TGTGCCACTTCCTCATTGTTCGAGGGGCTATATGGCTACACCTTC
cdr3_aa: CATSSLFEGLYGYTF

j_call: TRBJ1-5
clone_size: .
v_call: TRBV11-2
d_call: TRBD1
cdr3_nt: TGTGCCACCCCCTGGACAGGAGATAATAGCAATCAGCCCCAGCATTTT
cdr3_aa: CATPWTGDNSNQPQHF

j_call: TRBJ1-2
clone_size: .
v_call: TRBV2
d_call: .
cdr3_nt: TGTGCCAGCAGTGAAGCTTCAGGGACCTATGGCTACACCTTC
cdr3_aa: CASSEASGTYGYTF

j_call: TRBJ1-2
clone_size: .
v_call: TRBV5-1
d_call: .
cdr3_nt: TGCGCCAGCAGCTTGGACAATAACTATGGCTACACCTTC
cdr3_aa: CASSLDNNYGYTF

j_call: TRBJ2-3
clone_size: .
v_call: TRBV6-6
d_call: TRBD2
cdr3_nt: TGTGCCAGCAGACTAGCGGGATTGGATGATACGCAGTATTTT
cdr3_aa: CASRLAGLDDTQYF

j_call: TRBJ2-6
clone_size: .
v_call: TRBV2
d_call: .
cdr3_nt: TGTGCCAGCACCGCGGGGGGGGCCAACGTCCTGACTTTC
cdr3_aa: CASTAGGANVLTF

j_call: TRBJ2-3
clone_size: .
v_call: TRBV5-1
d_call: TRBD2
cdr3_nt: TGCGCCAGCAGCTTGGTAGCGACTAGCGGGAGGGCCTTTCCAGATACGCAGTATTTT
cdr3_aa: CASSLVATSGRAFPDTQYF

j_call: TRBJ2-2
clone_size: once
v_call: TRBV6-6
d_call: .
cdr3_nt: TGTGCCAGCTCCTACGGTCGGCTGTTTTTT
cdr3_aa: CASSYGRLFF

j_call: TRBJ2-7
clone_size: .
v_call: TRBV18
d_call: TRBD2
cdr3_nt: TGTGCCAGCTCACCAGTGGTTAGCGGGTTCTCCTACGAGCAGTACTTC
cdr3_aa: CASSPVVSGFSYEQYF

j_call: TRBJ1-4
clone_size: .
v_call: TRBV5-4
d_call: .
cdr3_nt: TGTGCCAGCAGCTTGGGAGCAACTAATGAAAAACTGTTTTTT
cdr3_aa: CASSLGATNEKLFF

j_call: TRBJ2-7
clone_size: .
v_call: TRBV7-9
d_call: .
cdr3_nt: TGTGCCAGCAGCTTAGCGCAACCAGGACAGCCATCCTACGAGCAGTACTTC
cdr3_aa: CASSLAQPGQPSYEQYF

j_call: TRBJ1-4
clone_size: .
v_call: TRBV4-3
d_call: .
cdr3_nt: TGCGCCAGCAGCCAAGATCGGGCCGGGGCCGGGGGAAAACTGTTTTTT
cdr3_aa: CASSQDRAGAGGKLFF

j_call: TRBJ2-2
clone_size: .
v_call: TRBV11-2
d_call: TRBD1
cdr3_nt: TGTGCCAGCAGCTCCGATGTCAGGGGGCGAAACACCGGGGAGCTGTTTTTT
cdr3_aa: CASSSDVRGRNTGELFF

j_call: TRBJ1-4
clone_size: .
v_call: TRBV5-5
d_call: .
cdr3_nt: TGTGCCAGCAGCTTGCTTGCAACTAATGAAAAACTGTTTTTT
cdr3_aa: CASSLLATNEKLFF

j_call: TRBJ2-7
clone_size: .
v_call: TRBV10-3
d_call: TRBD2
cdr3_nt: TGTGCCATCAGTGAGAGGGTTAGCGGGAGGGCCGGAGAGCAGTACTTC
cdr3_aa: CAISERVSGRAGEQYF

j_call: TRBJ1-4
clone_size: .
v_call: TRBV28
d_call: .
cdr3_nt: TGTGCCAGCAGTCCGGGGGGGGCAAATGAAAAACTGTTTTTT
cdr3_aa: CASSPGGANEKLFF

j_call: TRBJ2-3
clone_size: .
v_call: TRBV18
d_call: .
cdr3_nt: TGTGCCAGCTCACCCACAGCGGGCTCCGGGGATACGCAGTATTTT
cdr3_aa: CASSPTAGSGDTQYF